Presented here are 5 T cell receptor beta chains from one specimen sequenced in a study of T cell responses to AZD1222 COVID-19 vaccine. Sequencing used immunoSEQ multiplex PCR; TCRdb keeps in-frame clones, though not all of them. The sample carries 99,000 or so clones, approximately 92% recorded once. This material consisted of peripheral blood, taken 28 days after the second AZD1222 dose. These receptors came from an adult who received the AZD1222 COVID-19 vaccine.

This clone was seen a single time. This sequence joins TRBV7-2 and TRBJ2-7, with 13 positions matching TRBD2. Germline CDR1 SGHTA, CDR2 FQGNSA. CDR3 length: 16 amino acids. V lost 0 bases and J lost 7; bases outside the gene matches: 6. DNA for the CDR3: TGTGCCAGCAGCTTAGCGCCTGGGACTAGCGGGAAGGAGCAGTACTTC. It encodes CASSLAPGTSGKEQYF.

The chain is built from TRBV7-9 and TRBJ1-3; unclear D gene. This CDR3 has 13 amino acids. Trimming cost V 1 base and J 3 bases, with 4 bases left between them. The germline CDR1 and CDR2 sequences are SEHNR and FQNEAQ (reference sequence). This CDR3 reads CASSLVGGNTIYF. DNA of the CDR3: TGTGCCAGCAGCTTAGTGGGTGGAAACACCATATATTTT.

The chain recombines TRBV4-1 with TRBJ1-6; 7 bases align to TRBD1. Germline CDR1 MGHRA, CDR2 YSYEKL. The length of the CDR3 is 14 residues. Trimming cost V 4 bases and J 5 bases; bases outside gene matches: 2. The CDR3 here is CASSLGTDNSPLHF. The CDR3 coding sequence is TGCGCCAGCAGCCTCGGGACAGATAATTCACCCCTCCACTTT.

The CDR3 DNA follows: TGTGCCAGCTGGAGTCATTCCTCCTACGAGCAGTACTTC. This codes for CASWSHSSYEQYF. The chain has TRBV27 and TRBJ2-7; D not resolved. CDR1 and CDR2 from the germline V gene are MNHEY and SMNVEV (reference sequence). Trimming shortened V by 8 bases and J by 0 bases, and 11 bases separated the two germline ends. The length of the CDR3 is 13 residues.

In its sample, this clone was seen a few times. The chain has TRBV7-9 and TRBJ2-7; tentatively, D is TRBD1 (5 bases). Germline loops: CDR1 SEHNR, CDR2 FQNEAQ (reference sequence). V gave up 0 bases and J gave up 4 bases, with 13 bases separating them. This CDR3 is 15 amino acids long. The DNA for the CDR3 is TGTGCCAGCAGCTTAGCGGCAGGGCCCTCTTACGAGCAGTACTTC. Protein product: CASSLAAGPSYEQYF.